Below, one T cell receptor (beta chain) is given with its context. The antigen is unknown. The data derive from a study of cytomegalovirus exposure and HLA in healthy donors. Regarding the study as a whole: A reported reduction in N-insertions relative to the approximately 670-donor mean was seen in an Asian-associated ancestry cluster in a later analysis.

The CDR3 consists of 17 residues. V dropped 0 bases and J dropped 3; count of bases not matched to a gene: 5. Germline CDR1 is LGHNT and CDR2 is FRNRAP. The PCR contained 60 Vbeta and 13 Jbeta primers. How the authors handled the data: In a later analysis, approximately 73 million unique TCR beta chains included roughly 11 million shared by two or more donors. Sequenced by immunoSEQ multiplex PCR; TCRdb stores in-frame clones only, minus some. V, J and clone size are taken as reported in that table, and D and trimming were inferred from the DNA itself. The sample holds 130,000 to 150,000 clones, over 65% seen once.

The TCR comes from a man younger than 35 in good health and CMV-seropositive. This chain joins TRBV12-5 and TRBJ2-1; 10 bases align to TRBD1. The sample comprised PBMCs. CDR3 bases: TGTGCTAGTGGTTTGGTACTAGGGACAGGGGTCTACAATGAGCAGTTCTTC. This encodes CASGLVLGTGVYNEQFF.